The 32 T cell receptor beta chains in this list originate from one sample, sequenced in a study of T cells in tuberculosis. Using immunoSEQ multiplex PCR, the repertoire was profiled, and TCRdb retains in-frame clones only, with some absent. The sample gives 38,000 or so clones, roughly 96% of which show up once; about 3.8% is in the top ten. The sequenced sample consisted of PBMCs. All receptors derive from a donor aged 10-29 years with latent tuberculosis or without tuberculosis infection.

The V and J genes are TRBV5-4 and TRBJ1-1, with D possibly being TRBD1 (6 bases). Trimming shortened V by 4 bases and J by 4 bases, and 17 bases separated the two germline ends. CDR1 is SGHNT, CDR2 YYREEE, per germline (reference sequence). The CDR3 has 15 amino acids. The CDR3 region is CASSLNRDRVTEAFF. The CDR3 DNA reads TGTGCCAGCAGCCTCAACAGGGACCGGGTCACTGAAGCTTTCTTT.

The V call is TRBV18, the J call TRBJ2-5; 7 nucleotides match TRBD1. Germline V gene lookup returns CDR1 KGHSH and CDR2 LQKENI. The CDR3 runs to 18 residues. The V and J ends lost 5 bases and 2 bases, in that order; junction bases with no gene match: 17. CDR3 residues: CASSAFVGGNGRQETQYF. CDR3 in DNA: TGTGCCAGCTCAGCATTCGTAGGGGGCAATGGGCGGCAAGAGACCCAGTACTTC.

V usage is TRBV7-9 and J usage is TRBJ2-7; a possible D gene is TRBD2 (5 bases). The ends were cut back, 5 bases at V and 7 bases at J, with 18 bases in the middle. CDR3 length equals 14 residues. CDR1 is SEHNR, CDR2 FQNEAQ, per germline (reference sequence). The CDR3 sequence: CASSPVRVLGEQYF. CDR3 coding DNA: TGTGCCAGCAGCCCCGTGAGGGTTCTCGGGGAGCAGTACTTC.

The chain carries TRBV5-5 and TRBJ2-7; D possibly corresponds to TRBD2 (5 bases). This CDR3 spans 15 amino acids. Germline CDR1 and CDR2: SGHKS and YYEKEE (reference sequence). Trimming pared 4 bases from V and 5 bases from J, leaving 19 bases between. DNA for the CDR3: TGTGCCAGCAGCAAAAACCGGGAAGTAAGTCACGAGCAGTACTTC. Translation gives CASSKNREVSHEQYF.

The gene calls are TRBV7-9 and TRBJ1-1, with D maybe TRBD1 (6 bases). Trimming shortened V by 8 bases and J by 0 bases, and 22 bases separated the two germline ends. The germline gives CDR1 SEHNR, CDR2 FQNEAQ (reference sequence). This CDR3 has 17 residues. The CDR3 spells CASATSSWGTLNTEAFF. DNA of the CDR3: TGTGCCAGCGCTACGTCCTCCTGGGGGACATTGAACACTGAAGCTTTCTTT.

The chain has TRBV30 and TRBJ1-5, with TRBD1 as a possible D gene (5 bases). CDR1 is GTSNPN, CDR2 SVGIG, per germline (reference sequence). Trimming took 5 bases from V and 6 from J, leaving 14 bases between them. The CDR3 runs to 13 residues. CDR3 in DNA: TGTGCCTGGGGTGGTCAGGGAAGTCAGCCCCAGCATTTT. This gives the protein CAWGGQGSQPQHF. The whole variable domain, filled in from reference TRBV30 and TRBJ1-5, reads SQTIHQWPATLVQPVGSPLSLECTVEGTSNPNLYWYRQAAGRGLQLLFYSVGIGQISSEVPQNLSASRPQDRQFILSSKKLLLSDSGFYLCAWGGQGSQPQHFGDGTRLSIL.

The gene calls are TRBV4-1 and TRBJ1-2, with 7 bases that match TRBD1. Looked up from germline, CDR1 is MGHRA and CDR2 is YSYEKL. This CDR3 region has 16 residues. J was trimmed by 4 bases and V by 0 bases; bases with no gene match: 8. In nucleotides, the CDR3 is TGCGCCAGCAGCCAAGATCTAGACAGGGCGAGCTATGGCTACACCTTC. This gives the protein CASSQDLDRASYGYTF.

The chain carries TRBV20-1 and TRBJ1-4; D gene unclear. V dropped 5 bases and J dropped 7 bases, with 8 bases sitting between them. The germline CDR1 and CDR2 sequences are DFQATT and SNEGSKA (reference sequence). The CDR3 sequence is 11 residues long. CDR3 residues: CSAVRGEKLFF. The CDR3 DNA sequence: TGCAGTGCTGTGCGGGGTGAAAAACTGTTTTTT.

The genes are TRBV5-1 and TRBJ2-3; D might be TRBD2 (7 bases). This CDR3 is 17 amino acids long. Germline V gene sequence: CDR1 SGHRS, CDR2 YFSETQ. V lost 0 bases and J 2 bases, leaving 16 bases between the germline ends. DNA of the CDR3: TGCGCCAGCAGCTTGGTCCTATCGGGGGGCCTCACAGATACGCAGTATTTT. It translates to CASSLVLSGGLTDTQYF.

CDR3 in DNA: TGTGCCAGCAGAATAGGACAGTCCAACACTGAAGCTTTCTTT. Translation: CASRIGQSNTEAFF. V and J are TRBV6-5 and TRBJ1-1; tentatively, D is TRBD1 (6 bases). CDR1 is MNHEY, CDR2 SVGAGI, per germline. CDR3 length equals 14 residues. V lost 6 bases and J 2 bases, leaving 13 bases between the germline ends.

This chain links TRBV2 with TRBJ1-2, with 8 positions matching TRBD1. With V trimmed by 6 bases and J by 6 bases, 3 bases remained unmatched. Per the germline V gene, CDR1 is SNHLY and CDR2 is FYNNEI. This CDR3 region has 12 residues. Here the CDR3 reads CASRPDRDGYTF. As DNA, the CDR3 is TGTGCCAGCAGGCCGGACAGGGATGGCTACACCTTC.

The chain uses TRBV6-5 and TRBJ1-5; TRBD1 is a possible D gene (6 bases). The germline gives CDR1 MNHEY, CDR2 SVGAGI. V lost 2 bases to trimming and J lost 5 bases, with 10 bases between them. This CDR3 is built from 14 residues. Written as DNA, the CDR3 is TGTGCCAGCAGTTACCTACAGGGATATCAGCCCCAGCATTTT. This codes for CASSYLQGYQPQHF.

The V gene is TRBV30, the J gene TRBJ2-5; the match to TRBD1 covers 7 bases. Germline V gene data show CDR1 as GTSNPN and CDR2 as SVGIG (reference sequence). J was trimmed by 5 bases and V by 3 bases; bases with no gene match: 12. The CDR3 spans 15 residues. CDR3 coding DNA: TGTGCCTGGAGGGCGACAGGGTGGAATGTGGAGACCCAGTACTTC. This translates into CAWRATGWNVETQYF.

The chain combines TRBV19 with TRBJ1-1, with TRBD1 as a possible D gene (5 bases). V lost 10 bases and J lost 7, with 19 bases in between. This CDR3 comprises 13 residues. Germline V CDR1 and CDR2: LNHDA, SQIVND (reference sequence). The CDR3 loop is CATKGLGALEAFF. CDR3 nucleotide sequence: TGTGCCACCAAGGGGTTAGGGGCTCTTGAAGCTTTCTTT.

This clone was seen just once. The chain joins TRBV7-6 to TRBJ2-7, with a tentative D call TRBD1 (6 bases). This CDR3 comprises 16 residues. Germline assignment: CDR1 SGHVS and CDR2 FNYEAQ. V was pared by 2 bases and J by 6 bases, with 20 bases between. In nucleotides, the CDR3 is TGTGCCAGCAGCTTAAAACAGGGACCCACCCCCAGCGAGCAGTACTTC. This gives the protein CASSLKQGPTPSEQYF.

The chain employs TRBV25-1 and TRBJ2-1; no firm D call. Between the trimmed V and J ends, which lost 1 base and 1 base, there was a span of 11 bases. From germline, CDR1 is MGHDK and CDR2 SYGVNS. This CDR3 is 16 amino acids long. The CDR3 nucleotides are TGTGCCAGCAGTGAATCACGCGGCTTGTCCTACAATGAGCAGTTCTTC. This gives the protein CASSESRGLSYNEQFF. The full variable domain, with the rest looked up from reference TRBV25-1 and TRBJ2-1, is EADIYQTPRYLVIGTGKKITLECSQTMGHDKMYWYQQDPGMELHLIHYSYGVNSTEKGDLSSESTVSRIRTEHFPLTLESARPSHTSQYLCASSESRGLSYNEQFFGPGTRLTVL.

The CDR3 bases are TGTGCCAGCTCAGGCACCTGGGACAGACTCACAGATACGCAGTATTTT. This gives the protein CASSGTWDRLTDTQYF. The chain links TRBV18 to TRBJ2-3; 7 bases fit TRBD1. Trimming removed 5 bases from V and 2 bases from J; junction bases left unmatched: 10. CDR3 length: 16 amino acids. Per the germline V gene, CDR1 is KGHSH and CDR2 is LQKENI. Full variable domain (remainder filled in from reference TRBV18 and TRBJ2-3): NAGVMQNPRHLVRRRGQEARLRCSPMKGHSHVYWYRQLPEEGLKFMVYLQKENIIDESGMPKERFSAEFPKEGPSILRIQQVVRGDSAAYFCASSGTWDRLTDTQYFGPGTRLTVL.

This chain connects TRBV7-2 to TRBJ2-2; D is unresolved. Germline CDR1 and CDR2: SGHTA and FQGNSA. The CDR3 is 14 residues long. V was shortened by 2 bases and J by 8 bases, with 12 bases between the two germline ends. DNA of the CDR3: TGTGCCAGCAGCTTACGCCTAGTAGTTGGGGAGCTGTTTTTT. It yields the protein CASSLRLVVGELFF.

The chain combines TRBV2 with TRBJ2-1; TRBD2 agrees at 8 bases. The CDR3 totals 14 residues. V lost 8 bases, J lost 2 bases, and 5 bases stayed unmatched. Germline-derived CDR1 and CDR2 are SNHLY and FYNNEI. The CDR3 sequence: CASLSGAPYNEQFF. The CDR3 DNA sequence: TGTGCCAGCCTTAGCGGGGCCCCCTACAATGAGCAGTTCTTC.

The CDR3 DNA reads as TGTGCCAGCAGCGTAAATAGTGGGAGTGAAAAACTGTTTTTT. The encoded protein is CASSVNSGSEKLFF. The chain combines TRBV9 with TRBJ1-4; D is ambiguous. Germline loops: CDR1 SGDLS, CDR2 YYNGEE. The length of the CDR3 is 14 residues. Trimming pared 1 base from V and 7 bases from J, leaving 11 bases between. The variable domain in full, with the rest retrieved from reference TRBV9 and TRBJ1-4, is DSGVTQTPKHLITATGQRVTLRCSPRSGDLSVYWYQQSLDQGLQFLIQYYNGEERAKGNILERFSAQQFPDLHSELNLSSLELGDSALYFCASSVNSGSEKLFFGSGTQLSVL.

The chain couples TRBV14 to TRBJ1-3, with 11 bases that match TRBD1. Trimming removed 1 base from V and 2 bases from J; junction bases left unmatched: 1. The germline V gene has CDR1 SGHDN and CDR2 FVKESK. The CDR3 has 16 residues. The CDR3 sequence is CASSQAGQGAGNTIYF. The CDR3 DNA sequence: TGTGCCAGCAGCCAAGCGGGACAGGGGGCTGGAAACACCATATATTTT.

This sequence joins TRBV28 and TRBJ2-3, with D perhaps TRBD1 (5 bases). Trimming cost V 3 bases and J 0 bases, with 28 bases left between them. Germline V gives CDR1 MDHEN, CDR2 SYDVKM. The CDR3 extends over 21 amino acids. The CDR3 here is CASSLTVFWFSVRSSTDTQYF. CDR3 bases: TGTGCCAGCAGTTTGACAGTGTTCTGGTTCTCAGTTCGTTCTAGCACAGATACGCAGTATTTT.

The chain links TRBV18 to TRBJ1-2; D possibly corresponds to TRBD1 (5 bases). This CDR3 has 12 amino acids. Germline V gives CDR1 KGHSH, CDR2 LQKENI. V was cut by 5 bases and J by 8 bases, with 12 bases left in between. In DNA form, the CDR3 reads TGTGCCAGCTCATTGGGAGGGGACGGCTACACCTTC. It encodes CASSLGGDGYTF.

This chain joins TRBV6-5 and TRBJ1-2; tentatively, D is TRBD1 (6 bases). This CDR3 has 16 amino acids. Trimming removed 0 bases at V and 5 bases at J, with 16 bases between. Germline V gives CDR1 MNHEY, CDR2 SVGAGI. The CDR3 sequence: CASSYSTQLGQYGYTF. The CDR3 DNA reads as TGTGCCAGCAGTTACTCAACGCAATTGGGACAATATGGCTACACCTTC.

The CDR3 spells CASSSTGGSYNSPLHF. Here the CDR3 DNA reads TGTGCCAGCAGTTCCACAGGGGGCTCCTATAATTCACCCCTCCACTTT. V is TRBV27 and J is TRBJ1-6; 8 nucleotides match TRBD1. CDR1 is MNHEY and CDR2 is SMNVEV in the germline V gene (reference sequence). V trimming: 4 bases; J trimming: 0 bases; junction bases outside the gene matches: 2. This CDR3 region has 16 residues.

This clone was recorded only once. The chain couples TRBV25-1 to TRBJ2-3; 9 bases fit TRBD2. The V segment lost 4 bases and the J segment 0 bases; nucleotides outside the gene matches: 8. Germline-derived CDR1 and CDR2 are MGHDK and SYGVNS. The length of the CDR3 is 17 residues. This chain's CDR3 is CASSGSGGTSSTDTQYF. Here the CDR3 DNA reads TGTGCCAGCAGTGGGAGCGGGGGGACGTCTAGCACAGATACGCAGTATTTT.

This clone came up once. The genes are TRBV28 and TRBJ1-4; 9 bases match TRBD1. Trimming removed 5 bases from V and 6 bases from J; junction bases left unmatched: 4. Germline lookup yields CDR1 MDHEN and CDR2 SYDVKM. The CDR3 extends over 14 amino acids. CDR3 protein: CASSITGGYEKLFF. The CDR3 DNA is TGTGCCAGCAGTATAACAGGGGGCTATGAAAAACTGTTTTTT.

The chain links TRBV28 to TRBJ1-2, with a possible D match to TRBD1 (6 bases). V was cut by 6 bases and J by 0 bases, with 32 bases left in between. There are 21 residues in the CDR3. Per the germline V gene, CDR1 is MDHEN and CDR2 is SYDVKM. CDR3 sequence reads: CASSTSVRDKLYQSPNYGYTF. The DNA of the CDR3 is TGTGCCAGCAGCACCTCCGTGAGGGACAAACTTTACCAGTCCCCTAACTATGGCTACACCTTC.

The V call is TRBV5-1, the J call TRBJ2-3; D is perhaps TRBD2 (5 bases). CDR1 and CDR2 from the germline V gene are SGHRS and YFSETQ. The V end was cut by 4 bases, the J end by 2 bases, with 17 bases between. The CDR3 covers 16 residues. CDR3 in amino acids: CASSERENRHTDTQYF. Written as DNA, the CDR3 is TGCGCCAGCAGCGAGAGGGAGAACCGACACACAGATACGCAGTATTTT.

This chain links TRBV19 with TRBJ1-5; TRBD1 aligns across 8 bases. CDR3 length equals 17 residues. Germline lookup yields CDR1 LNHDA and CDR2 SQIVND (reference sequence). The J segment lost 2 bases and the V segment lost 7 bases, leaving 13 bases of the junction unmatched. CDR3 residues: CASIDPGQGQGNQPQHF. CDR3 DNA: TGTGCCAGTATAGACCCAGGACAGGGTCAGGGCAATCAGCCCCAGCATTTT.

Worth noting for this clone: Its ends do not fully match the called genes, so a read error is possible. The chain recombines TRBV6-5 with TRBJ1-5, with TRBD1 matching over 7 bases. Germline V gives CDR1 MNHEY, CDR2 SVGAGI. There are 13 residues in the CDR3. The CDR3 reads CASSRDRDQPQHF. The CDR3 DNA follows: TGTGCGAGCAGCCGGGACAGAGATCAGCCCCAGCATTTT.

This chain uses TRBV5-1 with TRBJ2-7; 7 bases fit TRBD1. This CDR3 has 15 residues. J lost 0 bases, V lost 5 bases, and 8 bases had no gene match. Germline V gene sequence: CDR1 SGHRS, CDR2 YFSETQ. CDR3 DNA: TGCGCCAGCAGTTTTGCAGGGGACAGCTCCTACGAGCAGTACTTC. Its protein is CASSFAGDSSYEQYF.